A single sample is the source of the 17 T cell receptor beta chains below, sequenced in a study of vaccination and CD4 T cells after COVID-19 (dated by TCRdb to 2022 to 2024). The library came from PCR. TCRdb names Illumina iSeq 100 as the instrument used. At the Johns Hopkins FTIC core, DNA from the cultured CD4+ T cells underwent TCR sequencing with the Oncomine TCR Beta short-read assay. TCRdb handled the public reads itself, with Q25 trimming in fastp and clone calling in MiXCR, and kept productive beta chains. Here each entry gathers all rows of one CDR3 protein and keeps the most common genes and DNA. The sample has 20,000 to 25,000 distinct CDR3 sequences on record, 60% of them singletons. 10% to 15% of the sample rests with the top ten. The treatment or condition label corresponds to: roughly ten-day PBMC culture with coronavirus spike peptide pools or control peptides (ViraFEST assay). These receptors' targets are unknown.

Source: CD4+ T cells from blood, cultured in vitro, taken after SARS-CoV-2 vaccination. The receptor set was obtained from a human donor who received a COVID-19 vaccine.

The V and J genes are TRBV5-4 and TRBJ1-2; TRBD1 aligns across 11 bases. Germline CDR1 SGHNT, CDR2 YYREEE (reference sequence). V lost 0 bases, J lost 7 bases, and 5 bases stayed unmatched. The CDR3 has 15 residues. CDR3 sequence: CASSLGPGTGGGYTF. The DNA of the CDR3 is TGTGCCAGCAGCTTGGGCCCCGGGACAGGGGGTGGCTACACCTTC.

V usage is TRBV2 and J usage is TRBJ1-1; TRBD1 agrees at 7 bases. CDR1 is SNHLY and CDR2 is FYNNEI in the germline V gene. The CDR3 contains 12 residues. Trimming removed 8 bases from V and 3 bases from J; junction bases left unmatched: 3. CDR3 in amino acids: CASDRVDTEAFF. The CDR3 coding sequence is TGTGCCAGCGACAGGGTCGACACTGAAGCTTTCTTT. The variable domain in full, with the rest retrieved from reference TRBV2 and TRBJ1-1, is EPEVTQTPSHQVTQMGQEVILRCVPISNHLYFYWYRQILGQKVEFLVSFYNNEISEKSEIFDDQFSVERPDGSNFTLKIRSTKLEDSAMYFCASDRVDTEAFFGQGTRLTVV.

The genes are TRBV30 and TRBJ1-2; perhaps TRBD1 as D (5 bases). Germline assignment: CDR1 GTSNPN and CDR2 SVGIG (reference sequence). CDR3 size: 15 residues. Trimming stripped 3 bases from V and 5 bases from J, with 19 bases between. The CDR3 sequence is CAWRTNWGGRYGYTF. DNA of the CDR3: TGTGCCTGGAGAACAAACTGGGGGGGGAGGTATGGCTACACCTTC.

The chain links TRBV20-1 to TRBJ2-7; 11 bases agree with TRBD1. CDR1 and CDR2 (germline): DFQATT, SNEGSKA (reference sequence). V trimming: 6 bases; J trimming: 3 bases; junction bases outside the gene matches: 7. The CDR3 loop spans 14 amino acids. In DNA form, the CDR3 reads TGCAGTGCGACCCCCGGGACAGGGGGCTACGAGCAGTACTTC. This translates into CSATPGTGGYEQYF.

The CDR3: CASGLIGEGANSPLHF. The CDR3 region has the DNA TGTGCCAGCGGTCTAATAGGGGAGGGAGCTAATTCACCCCTCCACTTT. The chain couples TRBV2 to TRBJ1-6, with D possibly being TRBD1 (5 bases). V shed 8 bases and J shed 6 bases, with 20 bases lying between them. The germline V gene encodes CDR1 SNHLY and CDR2 FYNNEI. The CDR3 loop spans 16 amino acids.

This clonotype was recorded only once. The CDR3 sequence is CASSLQGARYGYTF. CDR3 nucleotides: TGCGCCAGCAGCCTCCAGGGGGCTAGGTATGGCTACACCTTC. This chain uses TRBV5-1 with TRBJ1-2; 8 nucleotides align to TRBD1. Per the germline V gene, CDR1 is SGHRS and CDR2 is YFSETQ. The CDR3 consists of 14 residues. V lost 4 bases, J lost 5 bases, and 7 bases stayed unmatched.

This clonotype was found a few times. The genes are TRBV20-1 and TRBJ2-7; no reliable D call. The CDR3 totals 15 residues. V shed 1 base and J shed 6 bases, with 19 bases lying between them. CDR1 is DFQATT and CDR2 is SNEGSKA in the germline V gene (reference sequence). The CDR3 sequence: CSARAPSFTAIEQYF. The CDR3 nucleotides read TGCAGTGCTAGAGCCCCCAGTTTTACGGCGATCGAGCAGTACTTC.

The chain employs TRBV20-1 and TRBJ2-3; 13 bases align to TRBD2. The ends lost 5 bases at V and 3 bases at J; junction bases unmatched: 11. CDR1 is DFQATT, CDR2 SNEGSKA, per germline (reference sequence). The CDR3 consists of 17 residues. The CDR3 is CSAVIPGLAGTTDTQYF. The DNA of the CDR3 is TGCAGTGCTGTGATTCCGGGACTAGCGGGGACAACAGATACGCAGTATTTT.

In this sample, this clonotype turned up once. This chain joins TRBV12-3 or TRBV12-4 and TRBJ2-2, with D perhaps assigned TRBD1 or TRBD2 (5 bases each). Trimming cost V 3 bases and J 4 bases, with 12 bases left between them. CDR3 size: 15 residues. The CDR3 loop is CASSFQGAGTGELFF. The CDR3 coding sequence is TGTGCCAGCAGTTTTCAGGGCGCGGGCACCGGGGAGCTGTTTTTT.

This clonotype appeared once. The rearrangement links TRBV5-1 to TRBJ2-5; TRBD1 matches 9 bases. Germline CDR1 and CDR2: SGHRS and YFSETQ. This CDR3 has 18 amino acids. V shed 3 bases, J shed 2 bases, and the junction held 14 bases outside the gene matches. This CDR3 reads CASSSRLRSGQGQETQYF. The CDR3 DNA reads as TGCGCCAGCAGCTCAAGATTACGCTCAGGACAGGGGCAAGAGACCCAGTACTTC.

This clonotype was found a few times. The rearrangement uses TRBV6-5 and TRBJ1-2, with D possibly TRBD1 on 6 matching bases. V was shortened by 4 bases and J by 4 bases, with 16 bases between the two germline ends. The CDR3 is made up of 15 amino acids. Germline-derived CDR1 and CDR2 are MNHEY and SVGAGI. CDR3 DNA sequence: TGTGCCAGCAGTTTCCGCCAGGGGATGGGCTATGGCTACACCTTC. It translates to CASSFRQGMGYGYTF.

This clonotype showed up just a few times. J is TRBJ1-1 and V is TRBV2; D is uncertain. This CDR3 has 13 amino acids. V was trimmed by 10 bases and J by 1 base, leaving 13 bases between them. Germline CDR1 reads SNHLY; CDR2 reads FYNNEI. The CDR3: CATLPDWNTEAFF. CDR3 in DNA: TGTGCCACACTACCTGACTGGAACACTGAAGCTTTCTTT.

The chain employs TRBV5-4 and TRBJ2-1; 10 bases are a match to TRBD2. The CDR3 sequence is 17 residues long. Germline V lookup: CDR1 SGHNT, CDR2 YYREEE (reference sequence). The trim removed 1 base at V and 6 bases at J, leaving 10 bases unmatched. CDR3 coding DNA: TGTGCCAGCAGCTTGCTATTAGCGGGGGGAATCCTCAATGAGCAGTTCTTC. Amino acids: CASSLLLAGGILNEQFF.

This clonotype was counted only a few times. This chain uses TRBV3-1 with TRBJ1-2, with no clear D. V lost 0 bases to trimming and J lost 7 bases, with 18 bases between them. Germline V gene data show CDR1 as LGHDT and CDR2 as YNNKEL (reference sequence). The CDR3 has 16 amino acids. The CDR3 loop is CASSQEENSRYGGYTF. In DNA, the CDR3 is TGTGCCAGCAGCCAAGAGGAAAACAGCCGCTATGGTGGCTACACCTTC.

The chain has TRBV7-9 and TRBJ1-5; no definite D call. V shed 3 bases and J shed 5 bases, with 8 bases lying between them. CDR3 length: 13 amino acids. The V gene's germline CDR1 is SEHNR and CDR2 FQNEAQ (reference sequence). The CDR3 DNA reads as TGTGCCAGCAGCTTTAACAGTTATCAGCCCCAGCATTTT. Its protein is CASSFNSYQPQHF.

The rearrangement links TRBV23-1 to TRBJ2-3; D assignment may be TRBD1 or TRBD2 (5 bases each). TRBV23-1 is an open reading frame, and its role is uncertain. Trimming took off 0 bases at V and 0 bases at J, with 13 bases between the two ends. The CDR3 is 17 residues long. This CDR3 is CASSQSIRGSSTDTQYF. In DNA form, the CDR3 reads TGCGCCAGCAGTCAATCTATTCGGGGCTCTAGCACAGATACGCAGTATTTT.

The chain employs TRBV7-2 and TRBJ1-1; D is perhaps TRBD1 (6 bases). V dropped 1 base and J dropped 5 bases, with 11 bases sitting between them. Germline lookup yields CDR1 SGHTA and CDR2 FQGNSA. CDR3 size: 14 residues. Here the CDR3 reads CASSLGGGRTEAFF. CDR3 nucleotide sequence: TGTGCCAGCAGCTTAGGGGGGGGCAGAACTGAAGCTTTCTTT.